A single sample gave rise to the 3 T cell receptor beta chains below, sequenced in a study of CD8 T cells in Susac syndrome. An input of roughly 0.5 to 1 ug of RNA was subjected to reverse transcription using random hexamers. TCRdb analysed the immunoSEQ multiplex PCR reads with MiXCR anew, one entry per CDR3 protein. In the table there are approximately 190,000 distinct CDR3 sequences, roughly 94% of which are singletons. Material for sequencing was CD8+ T cells from PBMCs. The receptors here all came from a human donor with Susac syndrome.

This clonotype was observed a few times. V gene TRBV11-2 combines with J gene TRBJ2-1; D unclear. Germline CDR1 and CDR2: SGHAT and FQNNGV. V shed 1 base and J shed 5 bases, with 3 bases lying between them. This CDR3 has 12 residues. Here the CDR3 DNA reads TGTGCCAGCAGCTTAGGGAACAATGAGCAGTTCTTC. Encoded protein: CASSLGNNEQFF.

The chain uses TRBV30 and TRBJ1-5, with D perhaps TRBD1 (6 bases). Germline CDR1 GTSNPN, CDR2 SVGIG (reference sequence). This CDR3 comprises 12 residues. V lost 3 bases, J lost 5 bases, and 8 bases lay in between. The CDR3, as DNA: TGTGCCTGGAGACAGGGTGATCAGCCCCAGCATTTT. Protein: CAWRQGDQPQHF.

V gene TRBV12-3 or TRBV12-4 combines with J gene TRBJ1-5; D ambiguous. Trimming stripped 5 bases from V and 5 bases from J, with 16 bases between. CDR3 length: 15 amino acids. DNA for the CDR3: TGTGCCAGCAGTCCCGCCAGTGGGCTGTATCAGCCCCAGCATTTT. It encodes CASSPASGLYQPQHF.